Listed below are T cell receptor beta chains from one sample, sequenced in a study of beta chain features in type 1 diabetes. The protocol was immunoSEQ multiplex PCR, while the TCRdb copy is restricted to in-frame clones and leaves out a portion. The table records about 160,000 clones, approximately 9.1% of them present only once. The sample consisted of central memory CD4+ T cells from blood. These TCRs come from a young woman in good health. CDR3s include the opening cysteine and the closing phenylalanine or tryptophan. The D gene is left open where the match is weak. The listing skips clone size in some rows; elsewhere it reads once, few, many or a size class.

V gene,J gene,D gene,clone size,CDR3 DNA,CDR3 protein
TRBV9,TRBJ2-7,TRBD2,-,TGTGCCAGCAGTAAGCTAGCGGGGCCCTCCTACGAGCAGTACTTC,CASSKLAGPSYEQYF
TRBV11-2,TRBJ1-1,-,-,TGTGCCAGCAGGATTACAGGAAACACTGAAGCTTTCTTT,CASRITGNTEAFF
TRBV11-2,TRBJ2-2,-,few,TGTGCCAGCAGCTCCCGAATACAGCCACTTTCGACCGGGGAGCTGTTTTTT,CASSSRIQPLSTGELFF
TRBV18,TRBJ1-1,-,-,TGTGCCAGCTCACAGGGGCATCCTATGAACACTGAAGCTTTCTTT,CASSQGHPMNTEAFF
TRBV29-1,TRBJ2-7,TRBD1,-,TGCAGCGCCTCGGACAGGGGAGCCTCCTACGAGCAGTACTTC,CSASDRGASYEQYF
TRBV5-6,TRBJ2-4,-,-,TGTGCCAGCAGCAAGGGGGTCTTAGGTGACTTAGCCAAAAACATTCAGTACTTC,CASSKGVLGDLAKNIQYF
TRBV6-6,TRBJ2-6,TRBD1,few,TGTGCCAGCAATCTACAGGGGAGCTTTGGGGCCAACGTCCTGACTTTC,CASNLQGSFGANVLTF
TRBV30,TRBJ2-2,-,-,TGTGCCTGGAGGAGAATTGACAGAAACAACGGGGAGCTGTTTTTT,CAWRRIDRNNGELFF
TRBV30,TRBJ1-1,-,-,TGTGCCTGGAGGAAGGGAGGGTACGGAACTGAAGCTTTCTTT,CAWRKGGYGTEAFF
TRBV11-1,TRBJ2-1,TRBD2,-,TGTGCCAGCAGCTTTTCTATGGGCGGGAGACGCAATGAGCAGTTCTTC,CASSFSMGGRRNEQFF
TRBV7-9,TRBJ1-2,-,many,TGTGCCAGCAGCTTAGGGTTGTCACGGGATGGCTACACCTTC,CASSLGLSRDGYTF
TRBV29-1,TRBJ1-1,-,many,TGCAGCGGTTCGGGACACCTGAACACTGAAGCTTTCTTT,CSGSGHLNTEAFF
TRBV15,TRBJ1-5,-,-,TGTGCCACCACCAAAGACAGGAACGGGCCCCAGCATTTT,CATTKDRNGPQHF
TRBV6-1,TRBJ2-6,-,few,TGTGCCAGCAGTGGCCCAGGCTCCAACGTCCTGACTTTC,CASSGPGSNVLTF